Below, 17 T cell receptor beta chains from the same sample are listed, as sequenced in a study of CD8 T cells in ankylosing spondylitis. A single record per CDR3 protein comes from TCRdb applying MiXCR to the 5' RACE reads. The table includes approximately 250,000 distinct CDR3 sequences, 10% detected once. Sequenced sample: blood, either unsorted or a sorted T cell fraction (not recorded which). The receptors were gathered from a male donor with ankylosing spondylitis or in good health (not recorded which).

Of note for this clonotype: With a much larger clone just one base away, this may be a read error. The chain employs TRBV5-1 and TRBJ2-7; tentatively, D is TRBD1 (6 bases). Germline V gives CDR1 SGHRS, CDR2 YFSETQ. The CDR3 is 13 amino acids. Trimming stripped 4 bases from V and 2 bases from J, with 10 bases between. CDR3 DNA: TGCGCCAGCAGCATGGACAGCCCCTACGAGCAGTACTTC. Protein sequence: CASSMDSPYEQYF. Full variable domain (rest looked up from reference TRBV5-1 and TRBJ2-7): KAGVTQTPRYLIKTRGQQVTLSCSPISGHRSVSWYQQTPGQGLQFLFEYFSETQRNKGNFPGRFSGRQFSNSRSEMNVSTLELGDSALYLCASSMDSPYEQYFGPGTRLTVT.

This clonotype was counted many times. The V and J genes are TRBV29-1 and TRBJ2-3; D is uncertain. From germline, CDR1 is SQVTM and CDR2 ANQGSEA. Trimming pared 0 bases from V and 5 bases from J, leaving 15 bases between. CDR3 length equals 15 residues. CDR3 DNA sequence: TGCAGCGTTGAAGATGGTAAAGGGAAAGGAGATACGCAGTATTTT. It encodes CSVEDGKGKGDTQYF.

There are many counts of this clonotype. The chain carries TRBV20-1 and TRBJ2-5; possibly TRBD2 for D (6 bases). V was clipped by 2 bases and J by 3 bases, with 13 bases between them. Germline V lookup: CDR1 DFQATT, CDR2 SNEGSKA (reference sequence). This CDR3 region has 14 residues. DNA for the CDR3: TGCAGTGCTAGACGACCCGGGAGCAAAGAGACCCAGTACTTC. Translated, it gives CSARRPGSKETQYF.

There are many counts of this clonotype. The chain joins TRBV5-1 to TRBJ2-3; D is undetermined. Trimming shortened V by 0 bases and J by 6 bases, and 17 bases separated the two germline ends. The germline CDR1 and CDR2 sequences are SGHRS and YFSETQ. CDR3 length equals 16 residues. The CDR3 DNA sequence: TGCGCCAGCAGCTTGGCCCCCAAGAGCAGGAGCGATACGCAGTATTTT. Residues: CASSLAPKSRSDTQYF.

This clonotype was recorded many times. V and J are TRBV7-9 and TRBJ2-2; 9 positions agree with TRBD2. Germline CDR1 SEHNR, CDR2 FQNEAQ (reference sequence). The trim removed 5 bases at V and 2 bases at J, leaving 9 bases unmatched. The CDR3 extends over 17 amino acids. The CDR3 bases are TGTGCCAGCAGCCCTTCCGGGACTAGCCTAAACACCGGGGAGCTGTTTTTT. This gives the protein CASSPSGTSLNTGELFF.

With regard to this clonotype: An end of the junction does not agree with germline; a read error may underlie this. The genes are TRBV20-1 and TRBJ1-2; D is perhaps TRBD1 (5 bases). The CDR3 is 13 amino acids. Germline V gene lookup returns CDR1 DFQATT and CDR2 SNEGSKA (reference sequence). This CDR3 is CSARDRTNYGYTF. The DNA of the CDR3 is TGCAGCGCTAGAGACAGAACTAACTATGGCTACACCTTC.

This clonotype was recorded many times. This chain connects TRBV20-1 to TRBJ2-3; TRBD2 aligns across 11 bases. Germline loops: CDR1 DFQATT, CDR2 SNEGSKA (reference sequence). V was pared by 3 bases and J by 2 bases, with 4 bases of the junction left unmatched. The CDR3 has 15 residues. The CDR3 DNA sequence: TGCAGTGCTAGGGGGACTAGCGGTTTCACAGATACGCAGTATTTT. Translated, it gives CSARGTSGFTDTQYF.

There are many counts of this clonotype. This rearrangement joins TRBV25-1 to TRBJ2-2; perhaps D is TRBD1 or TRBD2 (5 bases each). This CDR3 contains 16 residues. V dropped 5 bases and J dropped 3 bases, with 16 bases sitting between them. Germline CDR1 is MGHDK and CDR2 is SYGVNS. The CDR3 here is CASSPPRGSDTGELFF. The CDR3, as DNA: TGTGCCAGCAGTCCTCCGAGGGGCAGCGACACCGGGGAGCTGTTTTTT.

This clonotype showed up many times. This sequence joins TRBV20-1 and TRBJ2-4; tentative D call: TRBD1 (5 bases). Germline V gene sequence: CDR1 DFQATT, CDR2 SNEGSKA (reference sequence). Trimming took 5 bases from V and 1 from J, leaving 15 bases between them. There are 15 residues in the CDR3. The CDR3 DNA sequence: TGCAGTGCTCTACAGGAGAGTTCGGCCAAAAACATTCAGTACTTC. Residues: CSALQESSAKNIQYF.

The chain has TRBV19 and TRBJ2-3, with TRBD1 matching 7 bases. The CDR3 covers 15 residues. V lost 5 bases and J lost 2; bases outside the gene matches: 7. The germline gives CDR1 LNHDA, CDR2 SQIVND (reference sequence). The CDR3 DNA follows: TGTGCCAGTAGTCTAACGACAGGGACCACAGATACGCAGTATTTT. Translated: CASSLTTGTTDTQYF.

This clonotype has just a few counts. CDR3 nucleotide sequence: TGTGCCAGCAGCCAAGAAAGGCTAGCTCCCTTCAATGAGCAGTTCTTC. Translated: CASSQERLAPFNEQFF. The chain uses TRBV4-2 and TRBJ2-1; TRBD2 might be the D (5 bases). CDR1 LGHNA and CDR2 YNFKEQ come from the germline V gene. The CDR3 is 16 residues long. V lost 0 bases, J lost 6 bases, and 15 bases lay in between.

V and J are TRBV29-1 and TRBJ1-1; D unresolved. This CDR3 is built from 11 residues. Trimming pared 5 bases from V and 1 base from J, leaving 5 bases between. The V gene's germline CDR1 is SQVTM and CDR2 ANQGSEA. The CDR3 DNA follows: TGCAGCGTTTTTCGGAACACTGAAGCTTTCTTT. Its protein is CSVFRNTEAFF.

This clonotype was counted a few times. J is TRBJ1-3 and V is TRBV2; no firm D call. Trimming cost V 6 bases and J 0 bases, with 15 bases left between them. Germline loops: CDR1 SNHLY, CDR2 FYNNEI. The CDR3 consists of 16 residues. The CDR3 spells CASSMDRPSSGNTIYF. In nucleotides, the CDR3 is TGTGCCAGCAGCATGGACCGACCCTCCTCTGGAAACACCATATATTTT.

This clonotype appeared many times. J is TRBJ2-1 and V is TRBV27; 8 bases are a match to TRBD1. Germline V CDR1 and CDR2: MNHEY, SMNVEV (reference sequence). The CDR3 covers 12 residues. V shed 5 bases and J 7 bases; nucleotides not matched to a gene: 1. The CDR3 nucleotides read TGTGCCAGCAGTACAGGGGGGAATGAGCAGTTCTTC. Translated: CASSTGGNEQFF.

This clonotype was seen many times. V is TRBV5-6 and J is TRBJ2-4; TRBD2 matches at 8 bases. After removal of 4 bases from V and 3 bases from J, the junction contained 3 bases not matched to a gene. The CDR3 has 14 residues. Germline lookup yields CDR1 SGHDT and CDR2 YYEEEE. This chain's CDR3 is CASSLGTSKNIQYF. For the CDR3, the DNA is TGTGCCAGCAGCCTCGGGACTAGCAAAAACATTCAGTACTTC.

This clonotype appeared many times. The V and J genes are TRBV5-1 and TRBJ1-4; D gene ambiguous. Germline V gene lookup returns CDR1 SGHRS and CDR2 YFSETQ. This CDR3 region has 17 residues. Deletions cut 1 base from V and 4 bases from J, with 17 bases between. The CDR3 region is CASSLNGPIDLNEKLFF. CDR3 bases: TGCGCCAGCAGCTTGAACGGTCCCATTGACCTTAATGAAAAACTGTTTTTT.

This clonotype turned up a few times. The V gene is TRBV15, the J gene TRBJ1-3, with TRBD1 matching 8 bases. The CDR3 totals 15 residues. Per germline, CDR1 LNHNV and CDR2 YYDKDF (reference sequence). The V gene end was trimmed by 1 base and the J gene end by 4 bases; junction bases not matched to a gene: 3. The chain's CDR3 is CATSRAGDRGNTIYF. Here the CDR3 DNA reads TGTGCCACCAGCAGAGCAGGGGACAGGGGAAACACCATATATTTT.